Listed below are T cell receptor beta chains from one sample, sequenced in a study of lymphopenia after photon versus proton radiotherapy. The repertoire was sequenced with immunoSEQ multiplex PCR; TCRdb's copy has only in-frame clones and lacks some. The sample records about 33,000 clones, 75% to 90% being singletons. The sequenced sample was peripheral blood, obtained from a patient treated with photon-based radiotherapy. These receptors were obtained from a woman in her forties or fifties with pancreatic cancer. Each CDR3 is given without its conserved first and last residue.

v_gene	j_gene	CDR3aa
TRBV18	TRBJ2-7	ASQTSGTAYEQY
TRBV27	TRBJ2-1	ASSLSRLGGQF
TRBV27	TRBJ2-3	ASSLSSTDTQY
TRBV19	TRBJ2-7	ASSPPGRGYEQY
TRBV6-6	TRBJ2-3	ASSYSGTRVGY
TRBV7-3	TRBJ2-3	ASSLDHSTDTQY
TRBV5-5	TRBJ2-5	ASHLSGQEQETQY
TRBV28	TRBJ2-3	ASSFPSLAPYTDTQY
TRBV28	TRBJ1-1	ASSLTGYMNTEAF
TRBV6-6	TRBJ1-1	ASSYSIEEQNTEAF
TRBV29-1	TRBJ2-3	SVGRGRGTDTQY
TRBV7-2	TRBJ2-7	ASSLAGQGAAYEQY
TRBV7-9	TRBJ1-5	ASSWGQNQPQH
TRBV9	TRBJ1-1	ASSAGQGVDGTEAF
TRBV7-4	TRBJ2-5	ASSPGLAGRVDQETQY
TRBV7-8	TRBJ2-3	ASSLTSSGSVTDTQY
TRBV19	TRBJ2-5	ASSMSQGPETQY
TRBV7-6	TRBJ2-7	ASSLGAGGSYEQY
TRBV6-1	TRBJ2-1	ASSETSGVGEQF
TRBV4-2	TRBJ1-3	ASSQDTDGTIY
TRBV14	TRBJ2-7	ASSQEIRREQY
TRBV5-6	TRBJ2-5	ASSFGGSSETQY
TRBV7-9	TRBJ2-1	ASSSPGLVDNEQF
TRBV11-2	TRBJ2-3	ASSLDPRAGTDTQY
TRBV4-3	TRBJ1-5	ASSQQLNQPQH
TRBV4-3	TRBJ2-1	ASSPLSASNEQF
TRBV18	TRBJ1-3	ASSLNYRDSSGNTIY
TRBV4-3	TRBJ2-1	ASSQEGGMRANEQF
TRBV2	TRBJ2-2	ASSSSTRGGGGELF
TRBV18	TRBJ1-5	ASSPLGGPDQPQH
TRBV10-1	TRBJ2-1	ASSEGGTGNNEQF
TRBV6-5	TRBJ2-4	ASSYSGQGAKNIQY
TRBV2	TRBJ1-5	ASSVDQPQH
TRBV6-1	TRBJ2-7	ATGGGYEQY
TRBV5-6	TRBJ2-7	ASSLLGPSSYEQY
TRBV30	TRBJ2-1	AWSVRWERAYNEQF
TRBV19	TRBJ2-7	ASKRLAGGNSYEQY
TRBV5-6	TRBJ1-1	ASSHGTGTTEAF
TRBV29-1	TRBJ2-1	SVEDRGVGNEQF
TRBV6-1	TRBJ2-1	ASSRAGDYYNEQF
TRBV7-6	TRBJ1-5	ASSLGQEGNPQH
TRBV28	TRBJ2-7	ASSQGTGGRYEQY
TRBV11-1	TRBJ2-1	ASSLAGQEEQF
TRBV2	TRBJ1-5	ASKKQGSGQPQH
TRBV7-6	TRBJ1-1	ASSEITGGITEAF
TRBV18	TRBJ2-1	ASSPLGPRNEQF
TRBV5-6	TRBJ1-1	ASSLGAGALEAF
TRBV28	TRBJ2-7	ASSQNGGSEQY
TRBV7-9	TRBJ1-1	ASSGGTEVAF
TRBV6-5	TRBJ2-5	ASSPGGGGQETQY
TRBV30	TRBJ1-5	AWSGGGDQPQH
TRBV2	TRBJ2-2	ASSEASPLGLAGVRGELF